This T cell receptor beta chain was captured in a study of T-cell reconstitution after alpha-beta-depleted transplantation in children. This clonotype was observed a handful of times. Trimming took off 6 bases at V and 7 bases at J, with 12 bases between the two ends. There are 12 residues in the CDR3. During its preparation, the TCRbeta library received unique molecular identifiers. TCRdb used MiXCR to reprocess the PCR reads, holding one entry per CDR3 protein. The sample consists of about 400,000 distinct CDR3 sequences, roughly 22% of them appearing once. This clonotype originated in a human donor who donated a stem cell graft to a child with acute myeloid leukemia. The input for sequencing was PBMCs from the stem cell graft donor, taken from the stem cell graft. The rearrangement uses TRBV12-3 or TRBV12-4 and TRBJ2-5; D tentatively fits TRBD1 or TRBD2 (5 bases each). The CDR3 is CASRDGGGTQYF. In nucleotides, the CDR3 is TGTGCCAGCAGAGATGGGGGTGGGACCCAGTACTTC.